These 21 T cell receptor beta chains share one sample of origin, sequenced in a study of blood T cell repertoires in COVID-19. The repertoire was sequenced with immunoSEQ multiplex PCR; TCRdb's copy has only in-frame clones and lacks some. The data contain approximately 94,000 clones, more than 75% of them seen just once; the ten biggest clones take up about 7.4%. The sequencing sample was made of peripheral blood. Receptor source: a man aged 30 to 39 in a cohort sampled during active COVID-19.

In its sample, this clone was seen a few times. This sequence joins TRBV30 and TRBJ2-3, with D possibly being TRBD1 (5 bases). CDR3 length: 15 residues. V lost 6 bases and J 2 bases, leaving 18 bases between the germline ends. Looked up from germline, CDR1 is GTSNPN and CDR2 is SVGIG (reference sequence). The CDR3 loop is CACRAQGGNTDTQYF. In DNA, the CDR3 is TGTGCCTGCCGGGCCCAGGGTGGGAACACAGATACGCAGTATTTT.

V gene TRBV5-1 combines with J gene TRBJ2-3; TRBD1 is a possible D gene (6 bases). In germline, CDR1 is SGHRS, CDR2 YFSETQ. This CDR3 has 16 residues. Trimming stripped 0 bases from V and 4 bases from J, with 15 bases between. The CDR3 sequence is CASSLGVKEGADTQYF. The CDR3 DNA follows: TGCGCCAGCAGCTTGGGGGTCAAAGAGGGGGCAGATACGCAGTATTTT.

This rearrangement joins TRBV5-4 to TRBJ2-1; maybe TRBD2 (5 bases). This CDR3 comprises 14 residues. CDR1 is SGHNT and CDR2 is YYREEE in the germline V gene (reference sequence). The ends were cut back, 3 bases at V and 6 bases at J, with 13 bases in the middle. The CDR3 spells CASSSTRGINEQFF. The CDR3 DNA reads as TGTGCCAGCAGCTCCACCCGGGGAATCAATGAGCAGTTCTTC.

The V and J genes are TRBV6-5 and TRBJ2-3; 9 bases fit TRBD2. This CDR3 contains 15 residues. Germline CDR1 is MNHEY and CDR2 is SVGAGI. With 6 bases clipped from V and 4 bases from J, the junction kept 8 bases outside the gene matches. The CDR3 reads CASRPGTSSADTQYF. As DNA, the CDR3 is TGTGCCAGCAGGCCCGGGACTAGCTCAGCAGATACGCAGTATTTT.

V gene TRBV27 combines with J gene TRBJ2-7, with a weak D call TRBD1 (6 bases). From germline, CDR1 is MNHEY and CDR2 SMNVEV (reference sequence). V was pared by 6 bases and J by 7 bases, with 19 bases between. This CDR3 spans 14 amino acids. The CDR3 DNA follows: TGTGCCAGCAGATATTCGAACAGGGCGTGGGAGCAGTACTTC. Translated, it gives CASRYSNRAWEQYF.

The chain combines TRBV2 with TRBJ2-7; D is undetermined. V shed 4 bases and J shed 3 bases, with 13 bases lying between them. This CDR3 spans 14 amino acids. Germline V gives CDR1 SNHLY, CDR2 FYNNEI. This CDR3 is CASSAPGLRYEQYF. CDR3 DNA sequence: TGTGCCAGCAGTGCGCCGGGTTTACGCTACGAGCAGTACTTC.

The CDR3 loop is CATIRTSGGRTRYEQYF. CDR3 DNA: TGTGCCACAATTCGGACTAGCGGGGGCCGAACCCGCTACGAGCAGTACTTC. This chain links TRBV2 with TRBJ2-7, with TRBD2 matching over 13 bases. The CDR3 is 17 residues long. Unmatched junction bases numbered 15, after V lost 10 bases and J lost 3 bases. Germline V gives CDR1 SNHLY, CDR2 FYNNEI.

Concerning this clone: This specimen includes other DNA sequences encoding the same CDR3. The chain employs TRBV6-5 and TRBJ2-7, with a tentative D call TRBD2 (5 bases). The ends were cut back, 2 bases at V and 7 bases at J, with 6 bases in the middle. CDR3 length: 11 amino acids. Germline assignment: CDR1 MNHEY and CDR2 SVGAGI. CDR3 nucleotide sequence: TGTGCCAGCAGTTACCGGGGTGAGCAGTACTTC. Translated, it gives CASSYRGEQYF.

The chain is built from TRBV5-6 and TRBJ2-3; 8 bases align to TRBD2. V shed 0 bases and J 3 bases; nucleotides not matched to a gene: 3. The CDR3 runs to 15 residues. Germline assignment: CDR1 SGHDT and CDR2 YYEEEE. The CDR3, as DNA: TGTGCCAGCAGCTTGGAAATAGCGGGGACAGATACGCAGTATTTT. Translating gives CASSLEIAGTDTQYF.

The CDR3 spells CASRPPGTGSFYEQYF. The CDR3 coding sequence is TGTGCCAGCAGACCCCCCGGGACAGGGAGTTTCTACGAGCAGTACTTC. The V and J genes are TRBV6-6 and TRBJ2-7; TRBD1 matches at 9 bases. Per germline, CDR1 MNHNY and CDR2 SVGAGI (reference sequence). This CDR3 is built from 16 residues. With 6 bases clipped from V and 3 bases from J, the junction kept 12 bases outside the gene matches.

This chain links TRBV24-1 with TRBJ1-2, with TRBD1 matching 9 bases. The CDR3 loop spans 14 amino acids. The germline gives CDR1 KGHDR, CDR2 SFDVKD. J was trimmed by 5 bases and V by 2 bases; bases with no gene match: 2. DNA for the CDR3: TGTGCCACCAGTGATTCCGGGACAGGGTATGGCTACACCTTC. Its translation: CATSDSGTGYGYTF.

The chain joins TRBV19 to TRBJ2-1; 8 bases fit TRBD2. CDR1 LNHDA and CDR2 SQIVND come from the germline V gene (reference sequence). The CDR3 has 17 residues. V shed 4 bases, J shed 8 bases, and the junction held 16 bases outside the gene matches. The CDR3 sequence: CASSNTSGAGGCHEQFF. CDR3 coding DNA: TGTGCCAGTAGTAATACTTCGGGGGCGGGGGGATGCCATGAGCAGTTCTTC.

This chain links TRBV7-2 with TRBJ2-7, with a possible D match to TRBD2 (6 bases). Germline CDR1 SGHTA, CDR2 FQGNSA. Trimming took off 1 base at V and 3 bases at J, with 7 bases between the two ends. CDR3 size: 13 residues. This CDR3 reads CASSLEEGYEQYF. The CDR3 DNA sequence: TGTGCCAGCAGCTTAGAGGAGGGCTACGAGCAGTACTTC.

The J gene is TRBJ2-4, the V gene TRBV19; 7 nucleotides align to TRBD1. The germline CDR1 and CDR2 sequences are LNHDA and SQIVND (reference sequence). J gave up 0 bases and V 4 bases, and 12 bases lay outside the gene matches. This CDR3 is 18 amino acids long. The CDR3 sequence is CASSTPTGLKLAKNIQYF. The CDR3 nucleotides read TGTGCCAGTAGTACCCCGACAGGGCTAAAGTTAGCCAAAAACATTCAGTACTTC.

The chain carries TRBV30 and TRBJ1-1, with TRBD1 matching over 10 bases. This CDR3 is built from 12 residues. The V gene end was trimmed by 3 bases and the J gene end by 10 bases; junction bases not matched to a gene: 5. Germline-derived CDR1 and CDR2 are GTSNPN and SVGIG (reference sequence). CDR3 in DNA: TGTGCCTGGAGGGGACAGGGGTTAGGAGCTTTCTTT. As protein: CAWRGQGLGAFF.

The chain uses TRBV6-5 and TRBJ1-1; 7 nucleotides agree with TRBD1. The CDR3 is made up of 16 amino acids. Trimming removed 2 bases from V and 1 base from J; junction bases left unmatched: 7. Germline loops: CDR1 MNHEY, CDR2 SVGAGI. CDR3 coding DNA: TGTGCCAGCAGTTACGGGCCAGGGGGGACGAACACTGAAGCTTTCTTT. It encodes CASSYGPGGTNTEAFF.

The V call is TRBV7-7, the J call TRBJ2-5, with 12 positions matching TRBD1. Looked up from germline, CDR1 is SSHAT and CDR2 is FNYEAQ (reference sequence). V gave up 5 bases and J gave up 3 bases; unmatched junction bases: 22. CDR3 length: 21 residues. CDR3 residues: CASSPKPGGQGALVGKETQYF. The CDR3 region has the DNA TGTGCCAGCAGCCCAAAACCCGGGGGACAGGGGGCCTTGGTTGGGAAAGAGACCCAGTACTTC.

The chain joins TRBV28 to TRBJ1-3; no firm D call. The CDR3 consists of 12 residues. Germline CDR1 reads MDHEN; CDR2 reads SYDVKM. Trimming pared 8 bases from V and 4 bases from J, leaving 9 bases between. The CDR3 coding sequence is TGTGCCAGCCAGTCCCCGGGAAACACCATATATTTT. It encodes CASQSPGNTIYF. Combining the CDR3 with reference TRBV28 and TRBJ1-3 gives the whole variable domain DVKVTQSSRYLVKRTGEKVFLECVQDMDHENMFWYRQDPGLGLRLIYFSYDVKMKEKGDIPEGYSVSREKKERFSLILESASTNQTSMYLCASQSPGNTIYFGEGSWLTVV.

CDR3 loop: CASSQEGVNEQFF. DNA of the CDR3: TGCGCCAGCAGCCAAGAAGGGGTGAATGAGCAGTTCTTC. This rearrangement joins TRBV4-1 to TRBJ2-1; D perhaps matches TRBD1 (5 bases). This CDR3 contains 13 residues. V was trimmed by 0 bases and J by 7 bases, leaving 7 bases between them. Germline V lookup: CDR1 MGHRA, CDR2 YSYEKL.

The sample holds one count of this clone. The rearrangement joins TRBV11-2 to TRBJ2-5, with D maybe TRBD1 (8 bases). The CDR3 spans 15 residues. The V gene's germline CDR1 is SGHAT and CDR2 FQNNGV. Trimming left V 6 bases short and J 4 bases short, with 18 bases between. In nucleotides, the CDR3 is TGTGCCAGCAGAAAAGCGGGACAGGAGAGAGAGACCCAGTACTTC. Translated, it gives CASRKAGQERETQYF.

V is TRBV7-2 and J is TRBJ2-2, with D perhaps TRBD2 (6 bases). Trimming cost V 4 bases and J 0 bases, with 9 bases left between them. The germline gives CDR1 SGHTA, CDR2 FQGNSA. The CDR3 is 15 residues long. The CDR3 spells CASSSDYANTGELFF. CDR3 DNA sequence: TGTGCCAGCAGCTCGGACTATGCGAACACCGGGGAGCTGTTTTTT.